This TCR beta chain was sequenced for a study of blood T cell repertoires in COVID-19 (dated by TCRdb to the early 2020s). In terms of the full investigation: The collaborator samples originated in the United States, Italy and Spain and spanned the acute and convalescent phases of COVID-19. The prospective study material was composed of cDNA or gDNA derived from T cells, B-cell-depleted T cells, or PBMCs. Subjects who had been exposed to COVID-19, were actively infected with it, or had recovered from it provided the deeply sampled blood TCRbeta repertoires that made up the dataset. A freely available public database, intended as a resource for researchers studying the immune response to SARS-CoV-2, is where the repertoires were released. The samples were drawn from the first 160 participants of the ongoing ImmuneRACE study and from 1,254 subjects provided by 6 global collaborators. A de-identified subject ID, COVID-19 status, age in years and sex were almost always included in the sample metadata. Where HLA class I and class II types were available, the types were taken from metadata supplied by the sample provider, not from assay-based typing. General study outcomes and caveats: The quantity of clinical and demographic metadata differed by source and by participant and was supplied without curation.

The junction shows trimming of 5 bases on V and 0 bases on J, plus 16 bases between the germline ends. The CDR3 covers 16 residues, taking in both the cysteine and the phenylalanine. The CDR3 DNA has 48 bases and is translated from base 1. CDR1 SGHTS and CDR2 YDEGEE are derived from the germline V gene. Comment on this clone: What antigen it recognizes has not been identified. Base quality data are lacking; no much larger clone is found one base away.

TCRbeta CDR3 regions were amplified from genomic DNA by means of the immunoSEQ Assay, a bias-controlled multiplex PCR. The study's processing was this. The number of nucleated cells in each sample was estimated by amplification of reference gene primers within the assay. To quantify the absolute abundance of each unique TCRbeta CDR3 rearrangement, sequence reads were collapsed and filtered. For each sample, productive Simpson clonality was calculated as the square root of Simpson's diversity index across productive rearrangements. As stored in TCRdb, this immuneACCESS dataset retains in-frame rearrangements with V and J assigned. A fraction of the clones does not appear; measured against another copy, unresolved V genes explain less than half of the discrepancy, and the remainder lacks a known reason. V and J calls and clone size are as listed in that table; D and trimming were resolved from the DNA. Recorded for this sample are 60,000 to 90,000 clones; 75% to 85% of them occurred a single time. Together, the top ten hold 20% to 25% of the sample.

Each collaborating institution followed its own protocols to collect whole blood in K2EDTA tubes. Collaborator samples were shipped for TCRbeta analysis as frozen whole blood, isolated PBMCs, or DNA extracted from either sample type. The chain links TRBV5-8 with TRBJ2-3, with the D gene call left open. This TCR derives from a woman in her 50s with acute or convalescent COVID-19. The sample was peripheral blood. In nucleotide form, the sequence is TGTGCCAGCAGTCGTTCAGTAGGAGTTAGCACAGATACGCAGTATTTT. It specifies CASSRSVGVSTDTQYF.